The TCR beta chain under discussion was sequenced for a study of shared clonotypes between healthy human individuals. CDR3 size: 14 residues. Germline CDR1 SGHNT, CDR2 YYREEE (reference sequence). V was pared by 2 bases and J by 1 base, with 0 bases of the junction left unmatched. HIV-negative, healthy adults without recent acute infections or vaccinations were the donors. The authors split each subset's genomic DNA evenly across several immunoSEQ plates. Using immunoSEQ multiplex PCR, the repertoire was profiled, and TCRdb retains in-frame clones only, with some absent. The table lists roughly 410,000 clones, about 96% of them singletons.

The rearrangement links TRBV5-4 to TRBJ1-5; TRBD1 agrees at 7 bases. The specimen sequenced was memory CD8+ T cells sorted from blood. Subset meaning: CD45RO+ cells pooled with CCR7-negative TemRA cells. The receptor's source is a man between 25 and 39 years old in good health. The CDR3: CASSLQGSNQPQHF. Written as DNA, the CDR3 is TGTGCCAGCAGCTTACAGGGGAGCAATCAGCCCCAGCATTTT.